This T cell receptor beta chain was recorded in a study of blood T cell repertoires in COVID-19. Study overall: Sources were T cells, B-cell-depleted T cells, or PBMCs; the material itself was cDNA or gDNA.

CDR1 is SGHRS and CDR2 is YFSETQ in the germline V gene. The junction had 2 bases not matched to a gene; V was cut back by 0 bases and J by 8 bases. CDR3 length equals 14 residues. Original analysis: Reference gene primers were amplified, and this amplification served to estimate nucleated cell counts. Produced via immunoSEQ multiplex PCR; TCRdb's table is partial and in-frame only. The V and J calls and clone size come from that table; D and trimming were worked out from the DNA. Of about 74,000 clones listed, 88% are singletons. The sequencing sample was made of peripheral blood. The receptor was isolated from a woman older than 75 with active or convalescent COVID-19. This chain connects TRBV5-1 to TRBJ2-2; 9 nucleotides agree with TRBD2. The CDR3 region has the DNA TGCGCCAGCAGCTTGGTACTAGCGGGTGGGGAGCTGTTTTTT. This sequence encodes CASSLVLAGGELFF.